The entry below describes one T cell receptor beta chain. The record originates from a study of cytomegalovirus exposure and HLA in healthy donors. The CDR3 consists of 16 residues. V dropped 2 bases and J dropped 5 bases, with 16 bases sitting between them. The germline V gene encodes CDR1 SGHVS and CDR2 FNYEAQ. Primers included in the PCR were 60 Vbeta and 13 Jbeta primers. Original methodology: Later reanalysis found 60 million to 90 million unique TCR beta chains, some 10 million of them shared. TCRdb's copy holds only in-frame clones and misses some; the assay was immunoSEQ multiplex PCR. That table supplies the V and J calls and clone size; D and trimming were determined from the DNA. The data contain some 200,000 clones, approximately 81% of them singletons.

Sequencing was carried out using PBMCs. This chain joins TRBV7-6 and TRBJ2-1; D gene ambiguous. The TCR originated in a man aged 50 or older in good health and CMV-seronegative. The CDR3 DNA is TGTGCCAGCAGCTTACCTTCCCCTCGGAGCAACAATGAGCAGTTCTTC. Its translation: CASSLPSPRSNNEQFF.